This entry describes one T cell receptor (beta chain). Its matching antigen is unknown. This record comes from a study of shared clonotypes between healthy human individuals. Authors' methods: ImmunoSEQ supplied junction-only sequences lacking quality scores, so filtering was different. Some clones are missing from TCRdb's copy, which holds only in-frame ones; the method was immunoSEQ multiplex PCR. V, J and clone size are those of that table, while D and trimming were read from the DNA. The sample consists of fewer than 1.8 million clones, approximately 98.5% of them appearing once. Study findings and constraints: Larger estimated richness was generally seen in naive subsets than in memory subsets.

CDR1 is SGHTA and CDR2 is FQGNSA in the germline V gene. Trimming pared 4 bases from V and 3 bases from J, leaving 10 bases between. The CDR3 contains 13 residues. This rearrangement joins TRBV7-2 to TRBJ2-7, with D hard to call. The sequenced material came from naive CD4+ T cells sorted from blood. Subset here: CD45RA+ positively selected. The TCR sequence derives from a man between 25 and 39 years old in good health. The CDR3 DNA sequence: TGTGCCAGCAGCTCTTCCATTCACTACGAGCAGTACTTC. It yields the protein CASSSSIHYEQYF. Full variable domain (rest looked up from reference TRBV7-2 and TRBJ2-7): GAGVSQSPSNKVTEKGKDVELRCDPISGHTALYWYRQSLGQGLEFLIYFQGNSAPDKSGLPSDRFSAERTGGSVSTLTIQRTQQEDSAVYLCASSSSIHYEQYFGPGTRLTVT.